In this sample, the clone carrying this T cell receptor (beta chain) turned up many times. V shed 4 bases, J shed 0 bases, and the junction held 5 bases outside the gene matches. In germline, CDR1 is SGHRS, CDR2 YFSETQ. The CDR3 length is 15 residues. Among the exclusions were patients with other autoimmune diseases, uncontrolled infections, pregnancy or lactation. Using RNA transcripts, the TCR beta CDR3 regions were amplified. First-round RT-PCR employed HTBI primers, with a second-round multiplex PCR after it. MiXCR was run by TCRdb on the multiplex PCR reads, yielding one entry per CDR3 protein. The sample has 500,000 to 700,000 distinct CDR3 sequences, about 20% seen once. This sample was taken from a study of Graves' ophthalmopathy and Graves' hyperthyroidism.

The receptor's source is a woman between 18 and 30 years old with stable Graves' hyperthyroidism. Some clones in this sample may be carry-over from other donors' samples. This rearrangement joins TRBV5-1 to TRBJ1-1; TRBD1 matches at 8 bases. Source material: peripheral blood. The CDR3 nucleotides are TGCGCCAGCAGCGGACGGACAGGGATGAACACTGAAGCTTTCTTT. Amino acids: CASSGRTGMNTEAFF.